Listed here are 27 T cell receptor beta chains from one sample, sequenced in a study of T cell responses to AZD1222 COVID-19 vaccine (dated by TCRdb to the early 2020s). According to the study, the label for this sample's time point signals: about 28 days (+/-7) after the second vaccine dose. Preparation of the library involved the immunoSEQ multiplex PCR assay. TCRdb retrieved this table from immuneACCESS and kept in-frame rearrangements only. Not all clones are present; in checked studies, unresolved V genes account for under half, and no reason is known for the remainder. Counted in this sample were about 200,000 clones; approximately 93% of them appeared once. The leading ten clones occupy around 1% of the sample. Specimen: peripheral blood, collected 28 days after the second AZD1222 dose. All receptors derive from an adult who received the AZD1222 COVID-19 vaccine.

This chain uses TRBV5-6 with TRBJ2-3, with D unclear. The CDR3 totals 14 residues. Germline-derived CDR1 and CDR2 are SGHDT and YYEEEE. V was cut by 0 bases and J by 2 bases, with 7 bases left in between. The CDR3 bases are TGTGCCAGCAGCTTGGGCCGGAACACAGATACGCAGTATTTT. It is translated as CASSLGRNTDTQYF.

The V gene is TRBV12-3 or TRBV12-4, the J gene TRBJ1-1, with D uncertain. V lost 5 bases and J 0 bases, leaving 7 bases between the germline ends. The CDR3 covers 13 residues. CDR3: CASSPLVNTEAFF. In DNA form, the CDR3 reads TGTGCCAGCAGTCCCCTCGTGAACACTGAAGCTTTCTTT.

This clone has just a few counts. V gene TRBV6-5 combines with J gene TRBJ1-1; 8 bases agree with TRBD1. The CDR3 consists of 14 residues. Germline trimming cut 0 bases from V and 5 bases from J; bases unmatched to any gene: 2. CDR1 is MNHEY, CDR2 SVGAGI, per germline. CDR3 protein: CASSYSTGATEAFF. For the CDR3, the DNA is TGTGCCAGCAGTTACTCGACAGGGGCTACTGAAGCTTTCTTT.

This CDR3 reads CASSQVGRPNYGYTF. The CDR3 DNA sequence: TGTGCCAGCAGCCAAGTTGGCAGACCTAACTATGGCTACACCTTC. The chain is built from TRBV3-1 (or the pseudogene TRBV3-2) and TRBJ1-2; D unresolved. The CDR3 consists of 15 residues. Trimming took 1 base from V and 0 from J, leaving 9 bases between them. The V gene's germline CDR1 is LGHDT and CDR2 YNNKEL (reference sequence).

CDR3 residues: CASSQGVVTGELFF. The CDR3 coding sequence is TGTGCCAGCAGCCAAGGCGTGGTGACCGGGGAGCTGTTTTTT. The rearrangement links TRBV3-1 (or the pseudogene TRBV3-2) to TRBJ2-2; D is unclear. With 1 base removed from V and 5 bases from J, the gap between germline ends came to 8 bases. Germline V gene sequence: CDR1 LGHDT, CDR2 YNNKEL (reference sequence). The CDR3 is 14 amino acids.

This clone was found once. V usage is TRBV27 and J usage is TRBJ1-5, with 10 bases lining up with TRBD1. V gave up 6 bases and J gave up 7 bases; unmatched junction bases: 6. CDR3 length: 14 amino acids. Germline V gene sequence: CDR1 MNHEY, CDR2 SMNVEV (reference sequence). The CDR3 DNA reads as TGTGCCAGCAGCCGCGGACAGGGGGAACAGCCCCAGCATTTT. Encoded protein: CASSRGQGEQPQHF.

The chain joins TRBV27 to TRBJ2-6; the D gene is possibly TRBD1 (5 bases). Germline values: CDR1 MNHEY, CDR2 SMNVEV (reference sequence). V dropped 2 bases and J dropped 0 bases, with 8 bases sitting between them. The CDR3 extends over 16 amino acids. Here the CDR3 reads CASSLTGFSGANVLTF. The CDR3 DNA reads TGTGCCAGCAGTTTAACAGGATTCTCTGGGGCCAACGTCCTGACTTTC.

This chain connects TRBV6-5 to TRBJ2-2, with D possibly being TRBD1 (6 bases). The CDR3 totals 15 residues. Between the trimmed V and J ends, which lost 9 bases and 0 bases, there was a span of 14 bases. Germline CDR1 and CDR2: MNHEY and SVGAGI. The CDR3 region is CARPPGQSNTGELFF. DNA for the CDR3: TGTGCCAGACCTCCGGGACAATCGAACACCGGGGAGCTGTTTTTT.

V gene TRBV18 combines with J gene TRBJ1-3; 7 positions agree with TRBD1. The CDR3 is 17 amino acids. Germline loops: CDR1 KGHSH, CDR2 LQKENI. Trimming at V came to 2 bases and at J to 2 bases, leaving 9 bases not matched to a gene. CDR3 sequence: CASSPTGQRGAGNTIYF. In DNA, the CDR3 is TGTGCCAGCTCACCAACGGGACAGCGGGGAGCTGGAAACACCATATATTTT.

The chain is built from TRBV7-9 and TRBJ1-2; D unclear. The V and J ends lost 4 bases and 7 bases respectively, with 16 bases between them. The CDR3 runs 14 residues. CDR1 SEHNR and CDR2 FQNEAQ come from the germline V gene (reference sequence). CDR3 sequence: CASSSGAAVGGYTF. DNA of the CDR3: TGTGCCAGCAGCTCCGGAGCCGCGGTGGGTGGCTACACCTTC.

The sample holds one count of this clone. This chain uses TRBV6-2 or TRBV6-3 with TRBJ1-1; no definite D call. V lost 0 bases, J lost 1 base, and 3 bases lay in between. Germline CDR1 and CDR2: MNHEY and SVGEGT. The CDR3 length is 13 residues. CDR3 sequence (DNA): TGTGCCAGCAGTTACTCCAGGAACACTGAAGCTTTCTTT. As protein: CASSYSRNTEAFF.

This chain links TRBV11-2 with TRBJ1-1; D is unclear. The CDR3 runs 13 residues. V dropped 1 base and J dropped 4 bases, with 7 bases sitting between them. Per germline, CDR1 SGHAT and CDR2 FQNNGV. CDR3 protein: CASSLASSTEAFF. CDR3 coding DNA: TGTGCCAGCAGCTTAGCAAGTAGCACTGAAGCTTTCTTT.

V and J are TRBV7-2 and TRBJ2-5; 8 bases fit TRBD2. Per germline, CDR1 SGHTA and CDR2 FQGNSA. The V and J ends lost 3 bases and 6 bases, in that order; junction bases with no gene match: 6. The CDR3 extends over 14 amino acids. CDR3 amino acids: CASSFGGAIQTQYF. CDR3 nucleotide sequence: TGTGCCAGCAGCTTCGGGGGGGCCATTCAGACCCAGTACTTC.

The chain recombines TRBV2 with TRBJ1-5; no firm D call. Trimming removed 5 bases from V and 5 bases from J, with 10 bases in between. The CDR3 covers 13 residues. Per germline, CDR1 SNHLY and CDR2 FYNNEI. CDR3 nucleotide sequence: TGTGCCAGCAGTTCCCACCTCCATCAGCCCCAGCATTTT. This encodes CASSSHLHQPQHF.

This chain joins TRBV6-5 and TRBJ2-4; tentatively, D is TRBD2 (6 bases). Germline V gives CDR1 MNHEY, CDR2 SVGAGI. This CDR3 is built from 15 residues. Between the trimmed V and J ends, which lost 2 bases and 2 bases, there was a span of 10 bases. CDR3 sequence reads: CASSYGAGTKNIQYF. For the CDR3, the DNA is TGTGCCAGCAGTTACGGGGCGGGGACCAAAAACATTCAGTACTTC.

The V gene is TRBV5-6, the J gene TRBJ1-1; a weak D match, TRBD1 (5 bases). Trimming shortened V by 0 bases and J by 10 bases, and 16 bases separated the two germline ends. The germline V gene has CDR1 SGHDT and CDR2 YYEEEE. CDR3 length: 14 amino acids. In nucleotides, the CDR3 is TGTGCCAGCAGCTTGGCCGAGGGGTCGCGTCTAGCTTTCTTT. Protein sequence: CASSLAEGSRLAFF.

The rearrangement uses TRBV5-4 and TRBJ2-7; D is perhaps TRBD1 or TRBD2 (5 bases each). Between the trimmed V and J ends, which lost 0 bases and 3 bases, there was a span of 13 bases. Germline values: CDR1 SGHNT, CDR2 YYREEE (reference sequence). The CDR3 totals 15 residues. The CDR3 bases are TGTGCCAGCAGCTTGGCCCGAGGGGTTAGCTACGAGCAGTACTTC. Amino acids: CASSLARGVSYEQYF.

The chain is built from TRBV6-5 and TRBJ2-2; D not resolved. V shed 6 bases and J shed 1 base, with 9 bases lying between them. CDR1 and CDR2 from the germline V gene are MNHEY and SVGAGI. CDR3 length equals 14 residues. CDR3 DNA: TGTGCCAGCAGGGGCCACCAGAACACCGGGGAGCTGTTTTTT. Encoded protein: CASRGHQNTGELFF.

V gene TRBV27 combines with J gene TRBJ2-1; D is ambiguous. Per the germline V gene, CDR1 is MNHEY and CDR2 is SMNVEV (reference sequence). There are 13 residues in the CDR3. With 3 bases removed from V and 6 bases from J, the gap between germline ends came to 9 bases. CDR3 sequence (DNA): TGTGCCAGCAGTTTGAGCCTCCTCAATGAGCAGTTCTTC. It is translated as CASSLSLLNEQFF.

As concerns this clone: The same CDR3 also results from other DNA sequences found in this sample. The CDR3, as DNA: TGTGCCAGCAGCTTAGGAGGGCCCTATAATTCACCCCTCCACTTT. Translated: CASSLGGPYNSPLHF. The chain employs TRBV7-3 and TRBJ1-6, with D unresolved. Germline CDR1 is SGHTA and CDR2 is FQGTGA. The CDR3 is 15 residues long. Trimming cost V 2 bases and J 2 bases, with 7 bases left between them.

V is TRBV5-1 and J is TRBJ2-7; tentative D call: TRBD1 (5 bases). V lost 3 bases and J lost 5, with 12 bases in between. CDR1 SGHRS and CDR2 YFSETQ come from the germline V gene. The CDR3 totals 13 residues. The CDR3 protein is CASSSGRADEQYF. DNA of the CDR3: TGCGCCAGCAGCTCCGGCAGGGCCGACGAGCAGTACTTC.

This clone was counted a single time. The chain employs TRBV6-8 and TRBJ1-6; D gene ambiguous. The V end was cut by 2 bases, the J end by 4 bases, with 9 bases between. The length of the CDR3 is 15 residues. Germline V CDR1 and CDR2: MNHGY, SAAAGT. The CDR3 DNA reads as TGTGCCAGCAGTTACGGTCGGAAGTATAATTCACCCCTCCACTTT. Protein sequence: CASSYGRKYNSPLHF.

This clone was counted only a few times. The chain recombines TRBV2 with TRBJ1-1; D might be TRBD1 (6 bases). The CDR3 length is 13 residues. Germline V gene data show CDR1 as SNHLY and CDR2 as FYNNEI. V dropped 4 bases and J dropped 5 bases, with 11 bases sitting between them. The CDR3 region has the DNA TGTGCCAGCAGTGGCCCAGGGGTTACTGAAGCTTTCTTT. Translated, it gives CASSGPGVTEAFF.

The J gene is TRBJ2-5, the V gene TRBV10-3; D perhaps matches TRBD2 (6 bases). Germline CDR1 and CDR2: ENHRY and SYGVKD. Trimming cost V 4 bases and J 4 bases, with 10 bases left between them. The CDR3 is 13 amino acids. The CDR3 nucleotides are TGTGCCATCAGTGCGGGGGTCCGAGAGACCCAGTACTTC. This translates into CAISAGVRETQYF.

The chain carries TRBV5-1 and TRBJ1-1, with D unresolved. The V end was cut by 0 bases, the J end by 2 bases, with 8 bases between. The CDR3 consists of 14 residues. In germline, CDR1 is SGHRS, CDR2 YFSETQ. CDR3 DNA sequence: TGCGCCAGCAGCTTGGAACAGTCTAACACTGAAGCTTTCTTT. Translation gives CASSLEQSNTEAFF.

This clone was detected only once. The rearrangement links TRBV7-2 to TRBJ1-2; TRBD1 aligns across 10 bases. The CDR3 covers 15 residues. The germline V gene has CDR1 SGHTA and CDR2 FQGNSA. Unmatched junction bases numbered 4, after V lost 4 bases and J lost 2 bases. CDR3 sequence: CASSSRQGANYGYTF. The CDR3 bases are TGTGCCAGCAGCTCCCGACAGGGGGCCAACTATGGCTACACCTTC.

CDR3 amino acids: CAYISATIHRLVAFF. The CDR3 DNA follows: TGTGCTTACATATCGGCAACTATACACAGGCTGGTAGCTTTCTTT. The V call is TRBV30, the J call TRBJ1-1; possibly TRBD1 for D (5 bases). CDR3 length: 15 residues. Germline loops: CDR1 GTSNPN, CDR2 SVGIG (reference sequence).